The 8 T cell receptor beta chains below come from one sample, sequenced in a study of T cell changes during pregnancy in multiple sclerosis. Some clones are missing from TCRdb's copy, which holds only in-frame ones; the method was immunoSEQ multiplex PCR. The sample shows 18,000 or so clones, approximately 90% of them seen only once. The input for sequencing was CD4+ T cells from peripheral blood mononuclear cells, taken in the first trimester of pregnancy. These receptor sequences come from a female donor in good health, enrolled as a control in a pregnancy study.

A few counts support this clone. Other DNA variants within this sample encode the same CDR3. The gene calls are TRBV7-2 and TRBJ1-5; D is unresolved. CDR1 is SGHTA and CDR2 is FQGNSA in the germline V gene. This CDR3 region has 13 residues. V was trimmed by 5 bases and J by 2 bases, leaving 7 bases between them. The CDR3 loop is CASSLRGNQPQHF. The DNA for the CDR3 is TGTGCCAGCAGCCTGAGGGGCAATCAGCCCCAGCATTTT.

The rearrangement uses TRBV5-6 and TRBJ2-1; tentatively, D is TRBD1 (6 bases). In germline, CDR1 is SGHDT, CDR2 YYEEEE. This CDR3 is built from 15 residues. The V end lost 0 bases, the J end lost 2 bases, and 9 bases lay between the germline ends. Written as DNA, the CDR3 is TGTGCCAGCAGCTTGGACAGGGCCGCCTACAATGAGCAGTTCTTC. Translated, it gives CASSLDRAAYNEQFF. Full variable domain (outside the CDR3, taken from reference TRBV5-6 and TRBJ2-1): DAGVTQSPTHLIKTRGQQVTLRCSPKSGHDTVSWYQQALGQGPQFIFQYYEEEERQRGNFPDRFSGHQFPNYSSELNVNALLLGDSALYLCASSLDRAAYNEQFFGPGTRLTVL.

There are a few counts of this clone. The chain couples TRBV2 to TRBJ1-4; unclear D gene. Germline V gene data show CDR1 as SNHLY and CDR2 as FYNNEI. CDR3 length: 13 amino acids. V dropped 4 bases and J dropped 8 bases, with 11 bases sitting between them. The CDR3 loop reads CASSGGRLEKLFF. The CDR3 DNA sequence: TGTGCCAGCAGTGGTGGGCGTTTGGAAAAACTGTTTTTT.

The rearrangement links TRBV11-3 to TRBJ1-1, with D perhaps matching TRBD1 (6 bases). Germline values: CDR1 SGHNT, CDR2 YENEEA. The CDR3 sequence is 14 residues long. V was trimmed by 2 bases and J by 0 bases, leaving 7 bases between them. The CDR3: CASSLWDMNTEAFF. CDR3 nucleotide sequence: TGTGCCAGCAGCTTATGGGACATGAACACTGAAGCTTTCTTT.

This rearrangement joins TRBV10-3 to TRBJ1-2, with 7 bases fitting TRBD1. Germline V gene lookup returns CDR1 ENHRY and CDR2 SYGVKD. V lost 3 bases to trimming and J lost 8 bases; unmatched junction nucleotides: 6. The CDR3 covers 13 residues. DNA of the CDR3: TGTGCCATCAGTGATCCACAGGGGCGGGGCTACACCTTC. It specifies CAISDPQGRGYTF.

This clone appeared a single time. The CDR3 DNA reads as TGTGCCAGCAGCAAAGAGGCCTCCCGGGGTAATGAGCAGTTCTTC. It translates to CASSKEASRGNEQFF. This rearrangement joins TRBV7-2 to TRBJ2-1; weak D call: TRBD2 (5 bases). The V end lost 5 bases, the J end lost 7 bases, and 18 bases lay between the germline ends. Germline CDR1 SGHTA, CDR2 FQGNSA. The CDR3 consists of 15 residues.

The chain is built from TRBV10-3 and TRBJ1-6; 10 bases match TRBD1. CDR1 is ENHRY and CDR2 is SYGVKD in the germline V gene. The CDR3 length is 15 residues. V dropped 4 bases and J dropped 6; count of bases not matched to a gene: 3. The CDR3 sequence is CAISGGQGFNSPLHF. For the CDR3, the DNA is TGTGCCATCAGTGGGGGACAGGGGTTTAATTCACCCCTCCACTTT.

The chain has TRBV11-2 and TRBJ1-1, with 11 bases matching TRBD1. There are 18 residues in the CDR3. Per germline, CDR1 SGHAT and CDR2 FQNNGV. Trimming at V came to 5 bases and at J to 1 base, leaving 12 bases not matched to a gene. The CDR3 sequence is CASSRFGTGGSRNTEAFF. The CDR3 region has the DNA TGTGCCAGCAGCCGATTTGGGACAGGGGGATCGCGGAACACTGAAGCTTTCTTT.